Given below is one TCR beta chain in context. The data are from a study of blood T cell repertoires in COVID-19. Study background: Italy, Spain and the United States were the sources of the convalescent and acute COVID-19 samples.

V lost 10 bases and J lost 6; bases outside the gene matches: 8. CDR3 length: 13 amino acids. The germline CDR1 and CDR2 sequences are MNHNY and SVGAGI (reference sequence). The protocol was immunoSEQ multiplex PCR, while the TCRdb copy is restricted to in-frame clones and leaves out a portion. The table has 130,000 or so clones, roughly 80% seen once. Sequencing was carried out using peripheral blood. The V gene is TRBV6-6, the J gene TRBJ1-3; 8 bases align to TRBD1. The clonotype originates from an elderly woman with acute or convalescent COVID-19. The CDR3 loop reads CAIVDREVNTIYF. Written as DNA, the CDR3 is TGTGCCATCGTGGACAGGGAGGTAAACACCATATATTTT.